The 22 T cell receptor beta chains reported below all come from one sample, sequenced in a study of Tregs in tolerant kidney transplant recipients. Clones were read by immunoSEQ multiplex PCR, and TCRdb kept only the in-frame ones, dropping some. The data contain around 120,000 clones, roughly nine tenths of them singletons. The sequenced material came from CD4+ T cells from blood. Source of these receptors: a human donor in good health.

The chain carries TRBV5-6 and TRBJ1-6; D uncertain. Germline loops: CDR1 SGHDT, CDR2 YYEEEE. This CDR3 spans 14 amino acids. V lost 2 bases and J lost 4, with 7 bases in between. The CDR3 region is CASSFLGYNSPLHF. DNA of the CDR3: TGTGCCAGCAGCTTTTTGGGATATAATTCACCCCTCCACTTT.

V usage is TRBV9 and J usage is TRBJ2-3; TRBD2 aligns across 7 bases. CDR3 size: 16 residues. The V and J ends lost 0 bases and 1 base, in that order; junction bases with no gene match: 5. Germline lookup yields CDR1 SGDLS and CDR2 YYNGEE. CDR3 bases: TGTGCCAGCAGCGTAGCTCGGGGGGAAGGCACAGATACGCAGTATTTT. It codes for CASSVARGEGTDTQYF.

V and J are TRBV6-1 and TRBJ1-2; the D is unclear. In germline, CDR1 is MNHNS, CDR2 SASEGT. Trimming stripped 8 bases from V and 8 bases from J, with 21 bases between. This CDR3 spans 14 amino acids. The CDR3 DNA sequence: TGTGCCAGCCCCCCGGGAGTGGGGTTTGGGGGCTACACCTTC. This sequence encodes CASPPGVGFGGYTF.

The chain couples TRBV5-1 to TRBJ2-6; 8 bases agree with TRBD1. The CDR3 contains 15 residues. J was trimmed by 4 bases and V by 4 bases; bases with no gene match: 4. Germline V gives CDR1 SGHRS, CDR2 YFSETQ. CDR3 sequence: CASSRDRGGANVLTF. The CDR3 DNA follows: TGCGCCAGCAGCCGCGACAGGGGCGGGGCCAACGTCCTGACTTTC.

CDR3 loop: CASSLGAGDTQYF. For the CDR3, the DNA is TGTGCCAGCAGCTTAGGAGCAGGCGATACGCAGTATTTT. The rearrangement uses TRBV7-9 and TRBJ2-3; D ambiguous. V was clipped by 1 base and J by 6 bases, with 8 bases between them. The CDR3 covers 13 residues. The V gene's germline CDR1 is SEHNR and CDR2 FQNEAQ (reference sequence). The entire variable domain, with the rest obtained from reference TRBV7-9 and TRBJ2-3, is as follows: DTGVSQNPRHKITKRGQNVTFRCDPISEHNRLYWYRQTLGQGPEFLTYFQNEAQLEKSRLLSDRFSAERPKGSFSTLEIQRTEQGDSAMYLCASSLGAGDTQYFGPGTRLTVL.

The chain links TRBV6-6 to TRBJ2-1; D ambiguous. The V and J ends lost 4 bases and 4 bases respectively, with 5 bases between them. CDR3 size: 12 residues. Germline lookup yields CDR1 MNHNY and CDR2 SVGAGI (reference sequence). The CDR3 region is CASSLEYNEQFF. The CDR3 bases are TGTGCCAGCAGTTTAGAGTACAATGAGCAGTTCTTC.

This clone was observed a single time. The J gene is TRBJ2-7, the V gene TRBV13; 8 bases agree with TRBD2. The CDR3 is made up of 16 amino acids. Germline V gene sequence: CDR1 PRHDT, CDR2 FYEKMQ (reference sequence). V gave up 5 bases and J gave up 1 base; unmatched junction bases: 10. The CDR3 reads CASSQNLRGVSYEQYF. CDR3 DNA: TGTGCCAGCAGCCAAAACTTGCGGGGGGTTTCCTACGAGCAGTACTTC.

This chain connects TRBV4-1 to TRBJ2-1; D uncertain. Germline CDR1 reads MGHRA; CDR2 reads YSYEKL. CDR3 length: 18 amino acids. Trimming stripped 3 bases from V and 4 bases from J, with 22 bases between. In nucleotides, the CDR3 is TGCGCCAGCAGCCACGCCCTCGGTTCGGAGCGCCTATACAATGAGCAGTTCTTC. This gives the protein CASSHALGSERLYNEQFF.

This chain connects TRBV11-2 to TRBJ2-2; 7 nucleotides align to TRBD1. The germline CDR1 and CDR2 sequences are SGHAT and FQNNGV. The CDR3 is made up of 15 amino acids. The J segment lost 7 bases and the V segment lost 5 bases, leaving 10 bases of the junction unmatched. CDR3: CASSHTAQGHGELFF. CDR3 bases: TGTGCCAGCAGCCATACCGCACAGGGGCACGGGGAGCTGTTTTTT.

The chain has TRBV6-5 and TRBJ1-6; D possibly corresponds to TRBD1 (6 bases). The CDR3 totals 15 residues. Germline V lookup: CDR1 MNHEY, CDR2 SVGAGI. V dropped 5 bases and J dropped 2 bases, with 10 bases sitting between them. CDR3 sequence (DNA): TGTGCCAGCAGTCCCGACAGGACCTATAATTCACCCCTCCACTTT. Its translation: CASSPDRTYNSPLHF.

The CDR3, as DNA: TGTGCCAGCAGCTTGTCTAGCGGGGTCCTTTACAATGAGCAGTTCTTC. It specifies CASSLSSGVLYNEQFF. The gene calls are TRBV5-4 and TRBJ2-1; 9 bases are a match to TRBD2. This CDR3 comprises 16 residues. Germline CDR1 SGHNT, CDR2 YYREEE (reference sequence). Losses at the gene ends were 1 base for V and 4 bases for J; bases not matched to a gene: 6.

The chain has TRBV10-3 and TRBJ2-7; no clear D. Per germline, CDR1 ENHRY and CDR2 SYGVKD. Trimming took off 2 bases at V and 9 bases at J, with 11 bases between the two ends. This CDR3 comprises 12 residues. Here the CDR3 reads CAISEATERQYF. The CDR3 nucleotides are TGTGCCATCAGTGAGGCGACCGAGAGGCAGTACTTC.

V gene TRBV11-1 combines with J gene TRBJ1-2, with TRBD1 identical over 7 bases. The CDR3 has 15 residues. The germline V gene encodes CDR1 SGHAT and CDR2 FQDESV (reference sequence). V lost 5 bases to trimming and J lost 3 bases; unmatched junction nucleotides: 9. CDR3 sequence (DNA): TGTGCCAGCAGCAAAATCGAAACAGGGGACTATGGCTACACCTTC. Its translation is CASSKIETGDYGYTF. Combining the CDR3 with reference TRBV11-1 and TRBJ1-2 gives the whole variable domain EAEVAQSPRYKITEKSQAVAFWCDPISGHATLYWYRQILGQGPELLVQFQDESVVDDSQLPKDRFSAERLKGVDSTLKIQPAELGDSAMYLCASSKIETGDYGYTFGSGTRLTVV.

The chain couples TRBV18 to TRBJ1-1; weak D call: TRBD1 (6 bases). The germline V gene encodes CDR1 KGHSH and CDR2 LQKENI. V dropped 4 bases and J dropped 8 bases, with 11 bases sitting between them. The CDR3 spans 12 residues. In DNA, the CDR3 is TGTGCCAGCTCACAAGACAGGCGAGAAGCTTTCTTT. This sequence encodes CASSQDRREAFF.

The CDR3 reads CASSLEGTNEKLFF. The CDR3 DNA reads TGCGCCAGCAGCCTCGAGGGAACTAATGAAAAACTGTTTTTT. V is TRBV5-1 and J is TRBJ1-4; unclear D gene. Germline lookup yields CDR1 SGHRS and CDR2 YFSETQ. The CDR3 length is 14 residues. V was clipped by 4 bases and J by 1 base, with 8 bases between them. Combining the CDR3 with reference TRBV5-1 and TRBJ1-4 gives the whole variable domain KAGVTQTPRYLIKTRGQQVTLSCSPISGHRSVSWYQQTPGQGLQFLFEYFSETQRNKGNFPGRFSGRQFSNSRSEMNVSTLELGDSALYLCASSLEGTNEKLFFGSGTQLSVL.

The rearrangement joins TRBV11-2 to TRBJ1-1; 7 bases are shared with TRBD1. The germline CDR1 and CDR2 sequences are SGHAT and FQNNGV. J gave up 6 bases and V 4 bases, and 8 bases lay outside the gene matches. The CDR3 is 14 residues long. The DNA for the CDR3 is TGTGCCAGCAGCTATACAGGGGCCACGTCTGAAGCTTTCTTT. It is translated as CASSYTGATSEAFF.

The V gene is TRBV19, the J gene TRBJ1-2; the match to TRBD1 covers 8 bases. V lost 8 bases, J lost 4 bases, and 3 bases stayed unmatched. This CDR3 has 12 residues. The germline gives CDR1 LNHDA, CDR2 SQIVND (reference sequence). This chain's CDR3 is CASQTGAYGYTF. CDR3 bases: TGTGCCAGTCAGACAGGGGCCTATGGCTACACCTTC.

V and J are TRBV6-5 and TRBJ1-3; D may be TRBD1 (5 bases). Trimming removed 5 bases at V and 4 bases at J, with 15 bases between. The CDR3 covers 15 residues. Looked up from germline, CDR1 is MNHEY and CDR2 is SVGAGI. The CDR3 loop reads CASSPDQGRGNTIYF. The CDR3 DNA sequence: TGTGCCAGCAGTCCCGACCAGGGAAGAGGAAACACCATATATTTT.

The genes are TRBV5-4 and TRBJ2-7; D is ambiguous. Trimming pared 3 bases from V and 3 bases from J, leaving 7 bases between. The germline gives CDR1 SGHNT, CDR2 YYREEE (reference sequence). The CDR3 extends over 12 amino acids. The CDR3, as DNA: TGTGCCAGCAGCTACGACCGCTACGAGCAGTACTTC. Translation: CASSYDRYEQYF.

The gene calls are TRBV5-1 and TRBJ2-2; the D gene is possibly TRBD2 (6 bases). The CDR3 extends over 14 amino acids. V was shortened by 6 bases and J by 2 bases, with 11 bases between the two germline ends. Germline lookup yields CDR1 SGHRS and CDR2 YFSETQ. The CDR3 region has the DNA TGCGCCAGCACGGAGGGACCAAACACCGGGGAGCTGTTTTTT. As protein: CASTEGPNTGELFF.

V usage is TRBV19 and J usage is TRBJ1-3; 7 nucleotides match TRBD1. The germline V gene encodes CDR1 LNHDA and CDR2 SQIVND (reference sequence). Trimming removed 9 bases from V and 3 bases from J; junction bases left unmatched: 8. This CDR3 has 14 amino acids. CDR3 in amino acids: CASNDRVYGNTIYF. The DNA of the CDR3 is TGTGCCAGCAACGACAGGGTCTATGGAAACACCATATATTTT.

The rearrangement links TRBV21-1 to TRBJ1-5; the table's TRBD1 call for D was not verified on the DNA. TRBV21-1 is a pseudogene segment. This CDR3 contains 17 residues. The CDR3 coding sequence is TGTGCCAGCAGCAAAGGAAACTACAGGGTCAACAATCAGCCCCAGCATTTT. Residues: CASSKGNYRVNNQPQHF.